The entry below gives a single T cell receptor beta chain sequence along with its context. RNA transcripts provided the source from which TCR beta CDR3 regions were amplified. With the HTBI primer set, the TCR CDR3 went through a first round of RT-PCR. Each CDR3 protein gets one entry after TCRdb re-called the multiplex PCR reads with MiXCR. Among approximately 530,000 distinct CDR3 sequences, about 20% were seen once, and the ten largest hold about 50%. Looked up from germline, CDR1 is MGHRA and CDR2 is YSYEKL. The CDR3 length is 15 residues. V was clipped by 0 bases and J by 4 bases; unmatched bases: 3. This entry belongs to a study of T cells in Graves' hyperthyroidism and ophthalmopathy.

V is TRBV4-1 and J is TRBJ1-5, with TRBD1 matching 7 bases. This clonotype was sampled from a middle-aged man with Graves' ophthalmopathy. What was sequenced was blood. CDR3 nucleotide sequence: TGCGCCAGCAGCCAAGACGGGACAGCAAATCAGCCCCAGCATTTT. Translated, it gives CASSQDGTANQPQHF.